Listed here is a single T cell receptor (beta chain). The antigen is not known. The data are from a study of T cell repertoires in cytomegalovirus infection. Study-wide background: CMV epitopes in the study were HLA-C-restricted (recently identified) and HLA-B-restricted (well studied).

TCRdb reprocessed the reads with MiXCR, giving one entry per CDR3 protein. Counted here are about half a million distinct CDR3 sequences, around 30% occurring once; the ten biggest clones make up about a sixth. The ends were cut back, 0 bases at V and 6 bases at J, with 12 bases in the middle. CDR1 and CDR2 from the germline V gene are KGHSH and LQKENI. The CDR3 runs to 15 residues. V gene TRBV18 combines with J gene TRBJ2-4; D might be TRBD2 (7 bases). The source of this sequence is a human donor in good health (CMV status not recorded). Some clones in this sample may be carry-over from other donors' samples. The sequencing used cultured PBMCs, collected from culture after CMV antigen stimulation. Here the CDR3 reads CASSPPGGALNIQYF. DNA of the CDR3: TGTGCCAGCTCACCACCAGGGGGGGCCTTAAACATTCAGTACTTC.